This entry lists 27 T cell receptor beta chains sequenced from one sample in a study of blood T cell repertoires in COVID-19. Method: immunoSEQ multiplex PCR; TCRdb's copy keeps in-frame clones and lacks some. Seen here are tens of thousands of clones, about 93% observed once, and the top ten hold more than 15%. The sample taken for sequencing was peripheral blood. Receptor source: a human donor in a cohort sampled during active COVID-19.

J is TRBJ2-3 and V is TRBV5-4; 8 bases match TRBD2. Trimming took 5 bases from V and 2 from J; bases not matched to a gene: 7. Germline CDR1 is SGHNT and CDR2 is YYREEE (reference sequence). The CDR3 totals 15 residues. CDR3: CASSFLAGPTDTQYF. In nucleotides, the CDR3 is TGTGCCAGCAGTTTTCTAGCGGGCCCCACAGATACGCAGTATTTT.

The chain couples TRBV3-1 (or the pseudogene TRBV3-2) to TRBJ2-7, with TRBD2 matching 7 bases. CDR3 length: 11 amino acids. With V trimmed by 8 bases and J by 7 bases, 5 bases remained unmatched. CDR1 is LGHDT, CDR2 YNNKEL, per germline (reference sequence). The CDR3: CASGGVREQYF. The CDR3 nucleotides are TGTGCCAGCGGGGGGGTTAGGGAGCAGTACTTC.

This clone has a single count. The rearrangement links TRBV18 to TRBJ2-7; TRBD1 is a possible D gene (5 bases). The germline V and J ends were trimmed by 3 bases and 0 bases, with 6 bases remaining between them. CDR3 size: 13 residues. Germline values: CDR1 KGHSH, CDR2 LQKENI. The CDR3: CASSPQGSYEQYF. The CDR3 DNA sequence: TGTGCCAGCTCACCTCAGGGCTCCTACGAGCAGTACTTC.

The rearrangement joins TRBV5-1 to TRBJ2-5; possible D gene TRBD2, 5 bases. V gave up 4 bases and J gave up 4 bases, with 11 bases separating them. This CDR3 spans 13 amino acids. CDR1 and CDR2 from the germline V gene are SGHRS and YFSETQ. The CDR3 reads CASSTPLGETQYF. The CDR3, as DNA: TGCGCCAGCAGCACCCCACTAGGAGAGACCCAGTACTTC.

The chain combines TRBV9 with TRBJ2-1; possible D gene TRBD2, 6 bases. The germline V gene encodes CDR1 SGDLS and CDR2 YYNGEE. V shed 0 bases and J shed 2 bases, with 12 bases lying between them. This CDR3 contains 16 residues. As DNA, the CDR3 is TGTGCCAGCAGCGTAGTGTTGGGGGGTACCTACAATGAGCAGTTCTTC. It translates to CASSVVLGGTYNEQFF.

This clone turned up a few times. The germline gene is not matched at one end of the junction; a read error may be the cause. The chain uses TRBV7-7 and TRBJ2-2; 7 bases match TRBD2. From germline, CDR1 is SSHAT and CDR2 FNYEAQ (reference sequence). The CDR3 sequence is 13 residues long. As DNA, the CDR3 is TGTGCTAGCAGCCCCAGGACTAGCGGGGAGCTGTTTTTT. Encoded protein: CASSPRTSGELFF. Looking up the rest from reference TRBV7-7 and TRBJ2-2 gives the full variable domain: GAGVSQSPRYKVTKRGQDVTLRCDPISSHATLYWYQQALGQGPEFLTYFNYEAQPDKSGLPSDRFSAERPEGSISTLTIQRTEQRDSAMYRCASSPRTSGELFFGEGSRLTVL.

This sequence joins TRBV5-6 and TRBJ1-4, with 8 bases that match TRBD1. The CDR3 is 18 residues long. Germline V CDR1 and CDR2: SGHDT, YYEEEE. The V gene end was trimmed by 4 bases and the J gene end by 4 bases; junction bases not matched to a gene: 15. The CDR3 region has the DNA TGTGCCAGCAGCATACTCCGGGCCACCACAGGGGGTAATGAAAAACTGTTTTTT. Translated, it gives CASSILRATTGGNEKLFF.

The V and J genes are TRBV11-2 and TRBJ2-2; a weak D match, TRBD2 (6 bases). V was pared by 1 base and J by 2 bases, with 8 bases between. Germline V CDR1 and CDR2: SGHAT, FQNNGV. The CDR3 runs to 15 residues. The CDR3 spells CASSLVGGNTGELFF. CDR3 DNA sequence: TGTGCCAGCAGCTTAGTCGGGGGTAACACCGGGGAGCTGTTTTTT.

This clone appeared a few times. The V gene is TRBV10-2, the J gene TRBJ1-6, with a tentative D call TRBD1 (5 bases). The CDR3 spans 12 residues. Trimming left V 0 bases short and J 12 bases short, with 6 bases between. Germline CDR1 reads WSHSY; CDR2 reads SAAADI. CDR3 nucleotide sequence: TGCGCCAGCAGTGAGTCCCAGGGACCCCTCCACTTT. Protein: CASSESQGPLHF.

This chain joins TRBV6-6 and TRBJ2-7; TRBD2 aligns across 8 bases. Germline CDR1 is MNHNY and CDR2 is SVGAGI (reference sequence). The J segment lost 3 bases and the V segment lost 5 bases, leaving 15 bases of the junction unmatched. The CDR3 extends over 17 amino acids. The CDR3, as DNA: TGTGCCAGCAGTCGATCATCGGGGCTAGCGGGTCTCTACGAGCAGTACTTC. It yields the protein CASSRSSGLAGLYEQYF.

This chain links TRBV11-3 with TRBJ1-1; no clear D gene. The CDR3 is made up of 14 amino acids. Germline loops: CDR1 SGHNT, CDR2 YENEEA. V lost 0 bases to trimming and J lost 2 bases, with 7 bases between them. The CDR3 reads CASSLDRYNTEAFF. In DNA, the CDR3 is TGTGCCAGCAGCTTAGACCGTTATAACACTGAAGCTTTCTTT.

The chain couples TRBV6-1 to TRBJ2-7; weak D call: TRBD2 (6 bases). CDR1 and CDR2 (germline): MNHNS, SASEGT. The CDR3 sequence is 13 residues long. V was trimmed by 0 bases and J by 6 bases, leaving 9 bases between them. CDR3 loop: CASSEARGVEQYF. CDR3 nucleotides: TGTGCCAGCAGTGAAGCGCGGGGAGTCGAGCAGTACTTC.

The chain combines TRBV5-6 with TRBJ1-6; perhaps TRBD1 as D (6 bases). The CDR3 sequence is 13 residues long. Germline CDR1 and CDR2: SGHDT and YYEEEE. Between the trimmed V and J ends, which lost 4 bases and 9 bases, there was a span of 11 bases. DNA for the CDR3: TGTGCCAGCAGCGGAGGGGGGGGTTCACCCCTCCACTTT. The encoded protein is CASSGGGGSPLHF.

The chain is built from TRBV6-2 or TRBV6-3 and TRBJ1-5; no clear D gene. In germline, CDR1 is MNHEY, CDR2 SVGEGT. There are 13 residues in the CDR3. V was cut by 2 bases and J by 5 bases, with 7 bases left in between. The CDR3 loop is CASSYEEDQPQHF. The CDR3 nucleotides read TGTGCCAGCAGTTACGAGGAGGATCAGCCCCAGCATTTT.

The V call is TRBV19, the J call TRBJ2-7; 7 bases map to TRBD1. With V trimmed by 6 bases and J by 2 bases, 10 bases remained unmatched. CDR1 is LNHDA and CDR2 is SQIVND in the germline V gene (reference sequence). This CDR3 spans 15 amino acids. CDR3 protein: CASRGTGEGTYEQYF. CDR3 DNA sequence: TGTGCCAGTAGGGGAACAGGGGAAGGGACCTACGAGCAGTACTTC.

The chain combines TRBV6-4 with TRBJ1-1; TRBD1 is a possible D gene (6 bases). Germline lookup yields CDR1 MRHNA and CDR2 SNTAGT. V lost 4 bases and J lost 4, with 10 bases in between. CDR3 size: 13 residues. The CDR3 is CASSAIQGTEAFF. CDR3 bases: TGTGCCAGCAGTGCCATACAGGGCACTGAAGCTTTCTTT.

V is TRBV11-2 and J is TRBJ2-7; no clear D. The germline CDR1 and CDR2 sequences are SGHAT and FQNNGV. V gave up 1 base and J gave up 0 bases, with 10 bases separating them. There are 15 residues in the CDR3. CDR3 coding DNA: TGTGCCAGCAGCTTAGCAGACACCGGCTCCTACGAGCAGTACTTC. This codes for CASSLADTGSYEQYF.

CDR3 sequence reads: CASRSTSGGPNEQFF. The CDR3 region has the DNA TGTGCCAGCAGGTCCACTAGCGGGGGGCCTAATGAGCAGTTCTTC. This chain uses TRBV6-6 with TRBJ2-1; the match to TRBD2 covers 12 bases. Germline V gives CDR1 MNHNY, CDR2 SVGAGI (reference sequence). With V trimmed by 6 bases and J by 7 bases, 7 bases remained unmatched. CDR3 size: 15 residues.

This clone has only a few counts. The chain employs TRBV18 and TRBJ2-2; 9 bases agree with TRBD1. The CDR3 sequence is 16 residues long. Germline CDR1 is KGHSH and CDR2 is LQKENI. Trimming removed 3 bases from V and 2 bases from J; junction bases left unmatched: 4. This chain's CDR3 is CASSPGTGKNTGELFF. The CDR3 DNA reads TGTGCCAGCTCACCCGGGACAGGGAAAAACACCGGGGAGCTGTTTTTT.

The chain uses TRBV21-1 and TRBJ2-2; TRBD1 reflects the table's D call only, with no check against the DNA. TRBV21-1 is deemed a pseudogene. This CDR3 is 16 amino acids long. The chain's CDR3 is CASSPRTGRFTGELFF. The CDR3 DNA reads TGTGCCAGCAGCCCCCGGACAGGGAGATTCACCGGGGAGCTGTTTTTT.

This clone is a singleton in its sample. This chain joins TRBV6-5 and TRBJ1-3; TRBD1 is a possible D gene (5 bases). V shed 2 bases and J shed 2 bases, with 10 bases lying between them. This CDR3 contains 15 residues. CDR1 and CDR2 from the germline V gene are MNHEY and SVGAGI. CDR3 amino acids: CASSYGQGTGNTIYF. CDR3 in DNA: TGTGCCAGCAGTTACGGGCAGGGAACTGGAAACACCATATATTTT.

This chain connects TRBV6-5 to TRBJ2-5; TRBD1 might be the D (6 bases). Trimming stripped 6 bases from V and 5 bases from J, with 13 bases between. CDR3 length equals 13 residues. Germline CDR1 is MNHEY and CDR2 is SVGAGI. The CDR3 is CASSDYQGETQYF. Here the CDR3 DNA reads TGTGCCAGCAGCGACTACCAGGGGGAGACCCAGTACTTC.

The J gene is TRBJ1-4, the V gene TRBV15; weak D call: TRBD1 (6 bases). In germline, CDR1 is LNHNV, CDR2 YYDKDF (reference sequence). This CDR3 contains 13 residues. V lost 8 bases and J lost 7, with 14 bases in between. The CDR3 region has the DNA TGTGCCACCGAGAGGGGGGGGACTGAAAAACTGTTTTTT. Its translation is CATERGGTEKLFF.

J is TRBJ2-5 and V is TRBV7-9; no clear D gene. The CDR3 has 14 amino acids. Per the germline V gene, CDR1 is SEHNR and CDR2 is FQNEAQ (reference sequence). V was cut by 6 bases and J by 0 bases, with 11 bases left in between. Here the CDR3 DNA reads TGTGCCAGCAGGTCTGGCCAGTACCAAGAGACCCAGTACTTC. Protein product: CASRSGQYQETQYF. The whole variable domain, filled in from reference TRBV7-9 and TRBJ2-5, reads DTGVSQNPRHKITKRGQNVTFRCDPISEHNRLYWYRQTLGQGPEFLTYFQNEAQLEKSRLLSDRFSAERPKGSFSTLEIQRTEQGDSAMYLCASRSGQYQETQYFGPGTRLLVL.

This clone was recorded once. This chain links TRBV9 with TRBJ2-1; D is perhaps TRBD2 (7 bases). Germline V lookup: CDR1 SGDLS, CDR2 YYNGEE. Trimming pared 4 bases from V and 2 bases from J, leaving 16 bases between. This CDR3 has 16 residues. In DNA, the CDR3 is TGTGCCAGCAGCTTCGCTGGGGGGGGCCCCTACAATGAGCAGTTCTTC. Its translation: CASSFAGGGPYNEQFF.

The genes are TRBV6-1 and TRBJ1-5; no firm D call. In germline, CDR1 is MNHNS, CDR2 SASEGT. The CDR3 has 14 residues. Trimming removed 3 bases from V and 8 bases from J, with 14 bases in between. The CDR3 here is CASSDSGLQKPQHF. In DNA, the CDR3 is TGTGCCAGCAGTGATTCTGGCTTGCAAAAGCCCCAGCATTTT.

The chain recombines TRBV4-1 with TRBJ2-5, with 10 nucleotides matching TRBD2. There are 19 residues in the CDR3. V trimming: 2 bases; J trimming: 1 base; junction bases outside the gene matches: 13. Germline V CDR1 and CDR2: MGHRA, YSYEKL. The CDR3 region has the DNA TGCGCCAGCAGCCAACAATATTGGACTAGCGGTGAGATCCAAGAGACCCAGTACTTC. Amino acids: CASSQQYWTSGEIQETQYF.